This T cell receptor (beta chain) was obtained from a study of T cells in Graves' hyperthyroidism and ophthalmopathy. General observations from the study: The majority of expanded thyroid clonotypes above 0.001 also appeared in blood.

V dropped 4 bases and J dropped 4; count of bases not matched to a gene: 3. The germline CDR1 and CDR2 sequences are LGHDT and YNNKEL (reference sequence). The CDR3 runs to 14 residues. The sample holds many counts of this clonotype. As yet, its antigen is unknown. Amplification of TCR beta CDR3 regions was performed using RNA transcripts as template. RT-PCR in the first round (using the HTBI primer set) targeted the TCR CDR3. TCRdb reprocessed the multiplex PCR reads with MiXCR, giving one entry per CDR3 protein. The sample consists of approximately 430,000 distinct CDR3 sequences, about 15% of them appearing once.

The TCR originated in a man between 18 and 35 years old with Graves' ophthalmopathy. Sequenced input: blood. The chain recombines TRBV3-1 with TRBJ2-3, with 9 bases lining up with TRBD2. CDR3 sequence reads: CASSPLAGPDTQYF. The CDR3 nucleotides are TGTGCCAGCAGCCCTCTAGCGGGGCCAGATACGCAGTATTTT.